This T cell receptor (beta chain) was obtained from a study of blood T cell repertoires in COVID-19. Study-wide context: The United States, Italy and Spain provided the acute and convalescent COVID-19 samples.

Study processing details: Reference gene primer amplification gave estimated nucleated cell counts. Measured with immunoSEQ multiplex PCR; TCRdb has only the in-frame clones, and not every one. That table is the source of V, J and clone size, and D and trimming were worked out from the DNA. The sample records about 190,000 clones, over 75% being singletons. The CDR3 covers 11 residues. The germline V and J ends were trimmed by 0 bases and 7 bases, with 3 bases remaining between them. The germline gives CDR1 SGHRS, CDR2 YFSETQ. This clone was seen only once. The chain has TRBV5-1 and TRBJ2-3; unclear D gene. The sequence was collected from a woman in her forties who had recovered from COVID-19. The material sequenced was peripheral blood. The CDR3 sequence: CASSLDYTQYF. Written as DNA, the CDR3 is TGCGCCAGCAGCTTGGACTATACGCAGTATTTT.